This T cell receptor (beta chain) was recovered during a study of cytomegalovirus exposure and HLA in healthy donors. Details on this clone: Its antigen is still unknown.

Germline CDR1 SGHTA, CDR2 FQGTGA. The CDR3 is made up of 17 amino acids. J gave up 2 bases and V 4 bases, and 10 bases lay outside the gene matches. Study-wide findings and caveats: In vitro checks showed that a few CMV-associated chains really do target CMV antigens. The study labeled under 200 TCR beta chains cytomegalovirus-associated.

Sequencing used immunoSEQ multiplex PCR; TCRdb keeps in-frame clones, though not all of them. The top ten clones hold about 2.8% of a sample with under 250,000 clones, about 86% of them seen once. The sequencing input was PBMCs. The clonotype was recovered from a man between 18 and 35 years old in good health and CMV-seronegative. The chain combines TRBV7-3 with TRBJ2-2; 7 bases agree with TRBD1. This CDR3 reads CASSSSNRQGNTGELFF. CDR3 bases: TGTGCCAGCAGCTCCTCAAACCGACAGGGTAACACCGGGGAGCTGTTTTTT.